A selection of T cell receptor beta chains follows, all from one sample in a study of molecular identifiers for immune sequencing clone quantification. TCRdb re-analysed the PCR reads in MiXCR, keeping a single row per CDR3 protein. The data show around 470,000 distinct CDR3 sequences, 25% seen once. Sequencing input: naive CD8+ T cells from blood, with Jurkat cell RNA spiked in. These receptor sequences come from a human donor in good health. Some libraries in this study had Jurkat cell RNA spiked in. Each CDR3 is given without its conserved first and last residue. Fields, in order: clone size, V gene, J gene, CDR3 protein. Only part of the rows carry a size: once, few, many, or a class if the clone is expanded.

clone size: NA; V gene: TRBV12-3/TRBV12-4; J gene: TRBJ1-2; CDR3 protein: ASSYGTLGQGSLPGYGYT
clone size: many; V gene: TRBV6-2/TRBV6-3; J gene: TRBJ2-7; CDR3 protein: ASSPGGLFYEQY
clone size: few; V gene: TRBV7-9; J gene: TRBJ2-5; CDR3 protein: ASSFGGPSPFGETQY
clone size: few; V gene: TRBV4-1; J gene: TRBJ2-1; CDR3 protein: ASSQAGRRWNSDEQF
clone size: many; V gene: TRBV7-9; J gene: TRBJ2-3; CDR3 protein: ASSLAGGPSDTQY
clone size: NA; V gene: TRBV12-3/TRBV12-4; J gene: TRBJ2-2; CDR3 protein: ASSSSRTSEHGELF
clone size: few; V gene: TRBV12-3/TRBV12-4; J gene: TRBJ2-2; CDR3 protein: ASSPVARGSGELF
clone size: NA; V gene: TRBV13; J gene: TRBJ2-1; CDR3 protein: ASNEGKIVYNEQF
clone size: many; V gene: TRBV20-1; J gene: TRBJ1-1; CDR3 protein: SAREAGAGYTEAF
clone size: many; V gene: TRBV20-1; J gene: TRBJ2-7; CDR3 protein: SARPTSGGLEDEQY
clone size: many; V gene: TRBV24-1; J gene: TRBJ2-3; CDR3 protein: ATSDPTSGNADTQY